This T cell receptor (beta chain) was profiled in a study of T cells expressing NK-cell markers. Study background: Repertoires of TCR beta were obtained from T cells sorted as CD3+CD56+NKG2C+, CD3+CD56+NKG2C- and CD3+CD56-NKG2C+.

5'RACE template switching with UMIs generated TCR beta cDNA. TCRdb re-called the 5' RACE reads; one entry per CDR3 protein, DNA not given. Here the sample table reports 150,000 or so distinct CDR3 sequences. Study-level points and caveats: As a fraction of CD8+ T cells, dominant NKG2C+ clonotypes reached about 1.0-7.5% in more than five donors. Topping the CD3+CD56-NKG2C+ fraction as well were these clonotypes, in several donors.

In regard to this clonotype: Its antigen is unknown.

The germline CDR1 and CDR2 sequences are ENHRY and SYGVKD. This CDR3 region has 15 residues. This receptor was obtained from a woman between 18 and 70 years old in good health. The specimen was blood T cells: a sorted CD56 or NKG2C T cell subset, CD4+ or CD8+ T cells, or bulk PBMC T cells (not recorded which). The chain is built from TRBV10-3 and TRBJ1-6. The CDR3 sequence: CAISDMSSYNSPLHF.